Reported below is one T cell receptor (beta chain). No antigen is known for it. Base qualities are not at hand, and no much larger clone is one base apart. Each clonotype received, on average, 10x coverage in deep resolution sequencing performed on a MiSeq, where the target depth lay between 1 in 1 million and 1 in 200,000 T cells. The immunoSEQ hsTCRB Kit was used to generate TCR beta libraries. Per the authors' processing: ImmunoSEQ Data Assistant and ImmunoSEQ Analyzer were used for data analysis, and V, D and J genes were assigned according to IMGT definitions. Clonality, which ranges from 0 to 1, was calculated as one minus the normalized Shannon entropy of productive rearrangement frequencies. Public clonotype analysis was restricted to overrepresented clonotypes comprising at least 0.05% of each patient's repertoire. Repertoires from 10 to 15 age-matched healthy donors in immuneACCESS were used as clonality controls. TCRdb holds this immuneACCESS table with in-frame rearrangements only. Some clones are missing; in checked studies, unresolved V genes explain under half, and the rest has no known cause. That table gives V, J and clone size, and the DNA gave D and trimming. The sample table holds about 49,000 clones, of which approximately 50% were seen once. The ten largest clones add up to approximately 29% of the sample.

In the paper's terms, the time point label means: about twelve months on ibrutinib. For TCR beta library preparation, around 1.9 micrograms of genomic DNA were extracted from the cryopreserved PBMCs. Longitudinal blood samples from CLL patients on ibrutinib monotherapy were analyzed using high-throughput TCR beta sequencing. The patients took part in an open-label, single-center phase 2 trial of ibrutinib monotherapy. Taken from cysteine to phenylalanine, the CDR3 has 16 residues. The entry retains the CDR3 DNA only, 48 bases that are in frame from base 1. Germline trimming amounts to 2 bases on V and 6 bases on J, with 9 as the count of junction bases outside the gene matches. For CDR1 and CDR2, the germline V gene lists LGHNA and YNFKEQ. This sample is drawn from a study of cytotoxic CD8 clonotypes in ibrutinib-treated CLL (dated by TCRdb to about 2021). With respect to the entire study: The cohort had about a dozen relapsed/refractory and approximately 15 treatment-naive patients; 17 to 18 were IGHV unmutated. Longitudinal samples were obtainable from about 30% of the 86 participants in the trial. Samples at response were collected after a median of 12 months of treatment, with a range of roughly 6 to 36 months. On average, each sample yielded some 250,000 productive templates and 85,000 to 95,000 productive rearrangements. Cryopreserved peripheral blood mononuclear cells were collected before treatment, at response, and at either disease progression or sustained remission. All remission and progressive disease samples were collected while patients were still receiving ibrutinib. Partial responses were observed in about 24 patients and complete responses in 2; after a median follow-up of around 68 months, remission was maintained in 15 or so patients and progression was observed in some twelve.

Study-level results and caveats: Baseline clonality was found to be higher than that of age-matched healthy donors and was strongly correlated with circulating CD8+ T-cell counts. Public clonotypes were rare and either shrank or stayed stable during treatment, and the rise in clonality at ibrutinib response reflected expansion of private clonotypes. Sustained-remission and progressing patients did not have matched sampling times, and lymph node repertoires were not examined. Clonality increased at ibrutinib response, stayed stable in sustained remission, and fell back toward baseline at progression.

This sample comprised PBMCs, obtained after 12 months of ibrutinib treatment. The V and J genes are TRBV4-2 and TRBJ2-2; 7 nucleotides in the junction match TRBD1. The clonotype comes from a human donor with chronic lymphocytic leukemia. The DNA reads TGTGCCAGCAGCCAACGGCCTGGGACAGAGCCCGGGGAGCTGTTTTTT. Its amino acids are CASSQRPGTEPGELFF.